This T cell receptor beta chain was captured in a study of blood T cell repertoires in COVID-19. Study-wide context: Samples taken during acute and convalescent COVID-19 were collected in the United States, Italy and Spain. Sources were T cells, B-cell-depleted T cells, or PBMCs; the material itself was cDNA or gDNA.

J gave up 8 bases and V 5 bases, and 14 bases lay outside the gene matches. CDR3 size: 15 residues. Germline values: CDR1 LNHDA, CDR2 SQIVND (reference sequence). Authors' processing steps: Amplification from reference gene primers served as the basis for estimated nucleated cell counts. Repertoires were generated with immunoSEQ multiplex PCR, while TCRdb's copy carries only in-frame clones and drops some. Clone size and the V and J calls come from that table; the DNA yielded D and trimming. Counted here are approximately 76,000 clones, over 70% occurring once; the ten biggest clones make up about a third.

This rearrangement joins TRBV19 to TRBJ1-2, with TRBD1 matching 7 bases. This receptor was obtained from a woman aged 70-85 years with acute or convalescent COVID-19. The sequencing input was peripheral blood. CDR3 sequence reads: CASSQSPNRGRGYTF. The CDR3 region has the DNA TGTGCCAGTAGTCAATCCCCGAACAGGGGACGCGGCTACACCTTC.